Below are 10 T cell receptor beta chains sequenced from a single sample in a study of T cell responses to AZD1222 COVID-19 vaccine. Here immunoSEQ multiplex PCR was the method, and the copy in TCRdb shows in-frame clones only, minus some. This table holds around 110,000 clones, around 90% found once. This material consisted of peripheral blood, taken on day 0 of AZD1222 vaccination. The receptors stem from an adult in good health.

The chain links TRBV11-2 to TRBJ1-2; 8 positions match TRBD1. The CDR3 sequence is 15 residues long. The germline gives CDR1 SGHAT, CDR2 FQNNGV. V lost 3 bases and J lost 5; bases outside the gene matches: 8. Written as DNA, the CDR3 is TGTGCCAGCAGCTTGGCAGGGGGCTCTGGGTATGGCTACACCTTC. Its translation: CASSLAGGSGYGYTF.

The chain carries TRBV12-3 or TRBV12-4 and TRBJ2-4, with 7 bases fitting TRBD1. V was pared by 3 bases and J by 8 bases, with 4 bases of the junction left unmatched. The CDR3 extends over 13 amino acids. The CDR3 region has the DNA TGTGCCAGCAGTTTGAAGGGGGCCCACATTCAGTACTTC. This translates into CASSLKGAHIQYF.

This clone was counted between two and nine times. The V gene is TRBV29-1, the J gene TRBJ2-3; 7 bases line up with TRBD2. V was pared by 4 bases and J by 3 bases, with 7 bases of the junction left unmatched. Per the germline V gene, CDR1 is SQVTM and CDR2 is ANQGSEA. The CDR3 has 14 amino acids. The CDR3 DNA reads TGCAGCGTTGTGCGGGAGTTGGCGACAGATACGCAGTATTTT. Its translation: CSVVRELATDTQYF.

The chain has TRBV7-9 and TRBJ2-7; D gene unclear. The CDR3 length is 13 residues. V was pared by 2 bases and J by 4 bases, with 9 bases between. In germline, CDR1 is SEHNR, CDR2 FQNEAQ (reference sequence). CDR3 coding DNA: TGTGCCAGCAGCTTATTGTGGGGTTACGAGCAGTACTTC. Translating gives CASSLLWGYEQYF.

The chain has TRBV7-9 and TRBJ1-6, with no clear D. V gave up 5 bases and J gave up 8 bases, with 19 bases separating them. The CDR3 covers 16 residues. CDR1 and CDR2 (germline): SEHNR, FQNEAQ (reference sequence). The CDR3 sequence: CASSQTLTPWDSPLHF. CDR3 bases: TGTGCCAGCAGCCAGACGTTAACGCCGTGGGATTCACCCCTCCACTTT.

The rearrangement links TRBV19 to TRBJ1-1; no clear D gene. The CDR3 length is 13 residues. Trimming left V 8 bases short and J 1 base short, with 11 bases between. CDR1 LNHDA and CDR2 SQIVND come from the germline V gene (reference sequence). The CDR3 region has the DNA TGTGCCAGTCGGAGTAGGGAGAACACTGAAGCTTTCTTT. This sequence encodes CASRSRENTEAFF.

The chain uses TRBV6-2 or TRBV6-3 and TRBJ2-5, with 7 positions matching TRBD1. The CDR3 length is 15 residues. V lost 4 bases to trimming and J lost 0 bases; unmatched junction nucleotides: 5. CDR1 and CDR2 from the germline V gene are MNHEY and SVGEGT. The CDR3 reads CASSFAGGNQETQYF. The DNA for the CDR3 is TGTGCCAGCAGTTTCGCAGGGGGTAACCAAGAGACCCAGTACTTC.

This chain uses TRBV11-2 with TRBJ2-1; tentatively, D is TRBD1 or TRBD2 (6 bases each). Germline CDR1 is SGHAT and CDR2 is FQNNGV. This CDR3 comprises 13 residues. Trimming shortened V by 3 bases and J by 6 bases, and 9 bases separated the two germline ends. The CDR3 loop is CASSFGGGNEQFF. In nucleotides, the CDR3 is TGTGCCAGCAGCTTCGGAGGGGGCAATGAGCAGTTCTTC.

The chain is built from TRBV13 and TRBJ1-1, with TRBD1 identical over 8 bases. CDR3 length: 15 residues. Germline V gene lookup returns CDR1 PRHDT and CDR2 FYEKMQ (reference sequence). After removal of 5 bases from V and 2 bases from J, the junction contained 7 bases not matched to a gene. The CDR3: CASSAWTGYNTEAFF. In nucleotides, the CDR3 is TGTGCCAGCAGCGCGTGGACAGGGTATAACACTGAAGCTTTCTTT.

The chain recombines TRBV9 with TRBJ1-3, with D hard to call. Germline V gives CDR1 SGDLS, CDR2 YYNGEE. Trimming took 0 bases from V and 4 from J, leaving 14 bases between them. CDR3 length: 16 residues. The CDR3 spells CASSVERGRLGNTIYF. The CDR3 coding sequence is TGTGCCAGCAGCGTAGAGCGGGGTCGATTAGGAAACACCATATATTTT.